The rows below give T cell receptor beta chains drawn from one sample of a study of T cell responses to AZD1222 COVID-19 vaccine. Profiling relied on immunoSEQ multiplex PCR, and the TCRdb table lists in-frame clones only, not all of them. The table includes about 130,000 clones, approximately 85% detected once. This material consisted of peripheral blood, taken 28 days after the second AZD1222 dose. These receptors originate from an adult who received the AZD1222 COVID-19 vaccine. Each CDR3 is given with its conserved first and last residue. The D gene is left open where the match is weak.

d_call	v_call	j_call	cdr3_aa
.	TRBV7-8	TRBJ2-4	CASSPTPSLAKNIQYF
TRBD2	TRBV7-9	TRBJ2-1	CASSSRRGGLFGEQFF
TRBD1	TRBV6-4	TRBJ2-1	CASSALGQGAHGEQFF
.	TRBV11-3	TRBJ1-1	CASSLVSTEAFF
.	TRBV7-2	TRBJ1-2	CASSWADYGYTF
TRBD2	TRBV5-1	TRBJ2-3	CASSTAGPRDTQYF
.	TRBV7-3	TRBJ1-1	CASSQYGGNTEAFF
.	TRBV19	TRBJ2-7	CASSGQLYEQYF
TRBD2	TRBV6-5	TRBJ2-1	CASSYSLAGGYNEQFF
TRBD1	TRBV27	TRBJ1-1	CASSRQTGGTEAFF
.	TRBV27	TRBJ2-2	CASGTWRYPGTGELFF
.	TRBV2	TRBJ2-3	CASRETASSTDTQYF
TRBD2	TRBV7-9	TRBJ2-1	CASSPSSGRALDEQFF
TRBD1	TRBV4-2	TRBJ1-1	CASSQDKAGGITEAFF
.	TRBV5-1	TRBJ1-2	CASSLEGGTIYGYTF
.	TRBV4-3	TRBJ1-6	CASSQELQTNSPLHF
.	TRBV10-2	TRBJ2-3	CASSVNGVTDTQYF
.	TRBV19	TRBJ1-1	CASRGGGDSGNTEAFF
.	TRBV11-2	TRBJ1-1	CASSFLGTTANTEAFF
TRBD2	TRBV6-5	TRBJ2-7	CASSLAGVTEEQYF
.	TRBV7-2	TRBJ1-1	CASSSPRGQITEAFF
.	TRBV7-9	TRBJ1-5	CASSFGPGAQHF
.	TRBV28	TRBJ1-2	CASSSPEGGQGGYTF
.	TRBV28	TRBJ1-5	CASESYSNQPQHF
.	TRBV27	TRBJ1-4	CASSFGFSGGSEEKLFF
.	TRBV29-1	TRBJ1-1	CSALWTDVDTEAFF
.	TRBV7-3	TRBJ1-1	CASSFSHSNTEAFF
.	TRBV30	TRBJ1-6	CAWSVSLRSPLHF
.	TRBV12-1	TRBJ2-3	CASSFASGKGTDTQYF
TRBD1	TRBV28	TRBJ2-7	CASSSPRQGAYEQYF
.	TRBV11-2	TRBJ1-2	CASSLLGPNYGYTF
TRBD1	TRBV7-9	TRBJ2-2	CASSRGTANTGELFF
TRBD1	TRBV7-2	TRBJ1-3	CASSTRNRGSGNTIYF
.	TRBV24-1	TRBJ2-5	CATSDSGTPGETQYF
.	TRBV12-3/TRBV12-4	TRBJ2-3	CASTRDSTDTQYF
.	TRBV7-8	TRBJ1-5	CASSLVAEQPQHF
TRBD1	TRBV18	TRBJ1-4	CASSRGTGDEKLFF
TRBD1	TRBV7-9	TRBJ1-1	CASRKRDSMNTEAFF
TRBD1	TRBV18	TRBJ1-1	CASSPTGGAPTEAFF
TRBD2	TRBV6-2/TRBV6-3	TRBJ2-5	CASSYSKGGETQYF
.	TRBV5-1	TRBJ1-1	CASSLVPREDTEAFF
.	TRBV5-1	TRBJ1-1	CASSRDIDTEAFF
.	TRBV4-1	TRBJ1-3	CASSQGKGSGNTIYF